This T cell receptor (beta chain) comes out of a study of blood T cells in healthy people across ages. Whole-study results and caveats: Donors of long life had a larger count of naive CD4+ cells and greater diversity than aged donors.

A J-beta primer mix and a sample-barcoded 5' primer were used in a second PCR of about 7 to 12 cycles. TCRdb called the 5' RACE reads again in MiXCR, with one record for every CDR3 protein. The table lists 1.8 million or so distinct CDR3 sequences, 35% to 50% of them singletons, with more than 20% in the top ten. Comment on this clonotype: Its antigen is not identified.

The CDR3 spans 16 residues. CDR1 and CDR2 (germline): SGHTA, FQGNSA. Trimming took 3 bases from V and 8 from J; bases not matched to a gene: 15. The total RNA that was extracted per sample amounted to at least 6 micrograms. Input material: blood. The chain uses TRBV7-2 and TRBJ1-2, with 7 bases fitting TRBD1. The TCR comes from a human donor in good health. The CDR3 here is CASSLGGQGVIFGYTF. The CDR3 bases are TGTGCCAGCAGCTTGGGGGGTCAGGGGGTTATTTTCGGCTACACCTTC.